Following are 8 T cell receptor beta chains from one sample sequenced in a study of blood T cell repertoires in COVID-19. Sequencing used immunoSEQ multiplex PCR; TCRdb keeps in-frame clones, though not all of them. The sample contains under 200,000 clones, approximately 82% of which appear only once. What was sequenced was PBMCs or T cells enriched from blood (not recorded which). These receptor sequences come from a man between 60 and 75 years old who had recovered from COVID-19.

CDR3 region: CASSQEAEQFF. Here the CDR3 DNA reads TGTGCCAGCAGCCAAGAGGCTGAGCAGTTCTTC. The rearrangement joins TRBV3-1 (or the pseudogene TRBV3-2) to TRBJ2-1; no firm D call. Germline V lookup: CDR1 LGHDT, CDR2 YNNKEL (reference sequence). This CDR3 has 11 residues. V lost 0 bases and J 9 bases, leaving 3 bases between the germline ends.

This clone was counted a few times. This chain connects TRBV6-2 or TRBV6-3 to TRBJ2-1; 12 nucleotides align to TRBD2. There are 18 residues in the CDR3. V was pared by 2 bases and J by 13 bases, with 18 bases of the junction left unmatched. Germline CDR1 MNHEY, CDR2 SVGEGT. Written as DNA, the CDR3 is TGTGCCAGCAGTTACCCTTTTCGACTAGCGGGAGACTATTCCTCCCAGTTCTTC. It translates to CASSYPFRLAGDYSSQFF.

V is TRBV11-2 and J is TRBJ2-7; 7 bases agree with TRBD2. V gave up 5 bases and J gave up 0 bases; unmatched junction bases: 16. The germline CDR1 and CDR2 sequences are SGHAT and FQNNGV. CDR3 size: 18 residues. As DNA, the CDR3 is TGTGCCAGCAGCATCAAGACCGCGGGAGCAACCAGCTCCTACGAGCAGTACTTC. Encoded protein: CASSIKTAGATSSYEQYF.

This chain connects TRBV4-2 to TRBJ2-5; 11 bases are shared with TRBD1. The CDR3 sequence is 19 residues long. Trimming cost V 1 base and J 5 bases; bases outside gene matches: 15. Germline V lookup: CDR1 LGHNA, CDR2 YNFKEQ. The CDR3 DNA follows: TGTGCCAGCAGCCAAGGAATCGGGACAGGGGGGTTAGGTCAGGAGACCCAGTACTTC. It codes for CASSQGIGTGGLGQETQYF.

This rearrangement joins TRBV4-1 to TRBJ2-7, with 8 bases lining up with TRBD1. Germline CDR1 reads MGHRA; CDR2 reads YSYEKL. Trimming removed 2 bases from V and 6 bases from J; junction bases left unmatched: 3. The CDR3 covers 13 residues. The CDR3 spells CASSQLTGGEQYF. The CDR3 DNA reads as TGCGCCAGCAGCCAATTAACAGGGGGCGAGCAGTACTTC.

The V and J genes are TRBV9 and TRBJ2-2; TRBD2 aligns across 7 bases. Germline V CDR1 and CDR2: SGDLS, YYNGEE. This CDR3 has 16 amino acids. V trimming: 1 base; J trimming: 2 bases; junction bases outside the gene matches: 5. In DNA form, the CDR3 reads TGTGCCAGCAGCGTAACGGCGGGGGAAAACACCGGGGAGCTGTTTTTT. Protein product: CASSVTAGENTGELFF.

This chain joins TRBV7-8 and TRBJ1-5, with D possibly TRBD1 on 5 matching bases. The length of the CDR3 is 17 residues. Germline V gives CDR1 SGHVS, CDR2 FQNEAQ. Trimming cost V 5 bases and J 1 base, with 18 bases left between them. The CDR3 spells CASSALGRVGSNQPQHF. CDR3 DNA: TGTGCCAGCAGCGCGCTTGGCAGGGTGGGGAGCAATCAGCCCCAGCATTTT.

This clone showed up just a few times. The chain links TRBV28 to TRBJ1-2, with 7 bases matching TRBD1. The CDR3 has 14 residues. The V gene end was trimmed by 7 bases and the J gene end by 1 base; junction bases not matched to a gene: 6. Germline V gives CDR1 MDHEN, CDR2 SYDVKM. CDR3 in amino acids: CASIKGQVNYGYTF. The DNA for the CDR3 is TGTGCCAGCATCAAAGGACAGGTTAACTATGGCTACACCTTC.